What follows are 5 T cell receptor beta chains derived from one specimen sequenced in a study of blood T cell repertoires in COVID-19. Here immunoSEQ multiplex PCR was the method, and the copy in TCRdb shows in-frame clones only, minus some. This table has approximately 220,000 clones, more than 70% appearing once. The sample consisted of PBMCs or T cells enriched from blood (not recorded which). The source is a woman aged 35 to 49 with acute COVID-19.

This clone was recorded only once. The CDR3, as DNA: TGTGCCAGCAGTTTCAGCGGACAGGGCAATTCACCCCTCCACTTT. Amino acids: CASSFSGQGNSPLHF. The rearrangement joins TRBV28 to TRBJ1-6; 8 bases fit TRBD1. Germline V lookup: CDR1 MDHEN, CDR2 SYDVKM. The CDR3 extends over 15 amino acids. With 3 bases clipped from V and 7 bases from J, the junction kept 5 bases outside the gene matches.

The rearrangement joins TRBV9 to TRBJ2-3; weak D call: TRBD2 (7 bases). The CDR3 has 17 amino acids. Deletions cut 0 bases from V and 2 bases from J, with 16 bases between. Germline assignment: CDR1 SGDLS and CDR2 YYNGEE. The CDR3 nucleotides read TGTGCCAGCAGCGTAGGGGGCCGGGGGGCCGCCACAGATACGCAGTATTTT. Its protein is CASSVGGRGAATDTQYF.

The chain carries TRBV12-3 or TRBV12-4 and TRBJ2-7, with D possibly TRBD2 on 6 matching bases. The V and J ends lost 8 bases and 2 bases respectively, with 13 bases between them. The CDR3 is 13 residues long. CDR3 nucleotide sequence: TGTGCCAGCGGCAAGCGGGCCACCTACGAGCAGTACTTC. Its protein is CASGKRATYEQYF.

V and J are TRBV5-1 and TRBJ2-1; perhaps TRBD1 as D (6 bases). Trimming pared 2 bases from V and 3 bases from J, leaving 6 bases between. The CDR3 extends over 13 amino acids. The germline V gene has CDR1 SGHRS and CDR2 YFSETQ. The CDR3 spells CASSLGGYNEQFF. The CDR3, as DNA: TGCGCCAGCAGCTTAGGGGGCTACAATGAGCAGTTCTTC.

The V and J genes are TRBV7-2 and TRBJ2-7; 9 nucleotides match TRBD2. Per the germline V gene, CDR1 is SGHTA and CDR2 is FQGNSA. Trimming cost V 2 bases and J 4 bases; bases outside gene matches: 9. The CDR3 consists of 16 residues. CDR3 in amino acids: CASSLRLGLAGYEQYF. The CDR3 nucleotides are TGTGCCAGCAGCTTAAGGTTAGGGCTAGCGGGGTACGAGCAGTACTTC. The full variable domain, rest sourced from reference TRBV7-2 and TRBJ2-7, is GAGVSQSPSNKVTEKGKDVELRCDPISGHTALYWYRQSLGQGLEFLIYFQGNSAPDKSGLPSDRFSAERTGGSVSTLTIQRTQQEDSAVYLCASSLRLGLAGYEQYFGPGTRLTVT.